The 20 T cell receptor beta chains listed next were all sequenced from one sample in a study of STAT5B mutations in CD4+ large granular lymphocyte leukemia. Sequenced by immunoSEQ multiplex PCR; TCRdb stores in-frame clones only, minus some. The table shows around 48,000 clones, with 70% occurring only once. Sequencing was performed on CD4+ T cells from blood buffy coats. All receptors come from a human donor in good health.

The V call is TRBV7-2, the J call TRBJ2-1; 8 bases are shared with TRBD2. The CDR3 runs 16 residues. Germline V lookup: CDR1 SGHTA, CDR2 FQGNSA. The V gene end was trimmed by 4 bases and the J gene end by 6 bases; junction bases not matched to a gene: 11. The CDR3 region is CASSSPRGLEVNEQFF. The CDR3 bases are TGTGCCAGCAGCTCACCGAGGGGACTAGAAGTCAATGAGCAGTTCTTC.

The rearrangement links TRBV6-5 to TRBJ2-3, with D uncertain. Germline V gene lookup returns CDR1 MNHEY and CDR2 SVGAGI. Deletions cut 0 bases from V and 3 bases from J, with 4 bases between. CDR3 length equals 13 residues. The CDR3 DNA reads TGTGCCAGCAGTTACTCGGAGACAGATACGCAGTATTTT. This translates into CASSYSETDTQYF.

The J gene is TRBJ1-3, the V gene TRBV7-2, with a possible D match to TRBD1 (5 bases). The CDR3 is 16 amino acids. Germline assignment: CDR1 SGHTA and CDR2 FQGNSA. V dropped 0 bases and J dropped 0 bases, with 9 bases sitting between them. The CDR3 region has the DNA TGTGCCAGCAGCTTAGCGGGGGGGTACTCTGGAAACACCATATATTTT. Translating gives CASSLAGGYSGNTIYF.

J is TRBJ1-5 and V is TRBV29-1; 8 bases align to TRBD1. Germline V lookup: CDR1 SQVTM, CDR2 ANQGSEA. The CDR3 contains 13 residues. After removal of 6 bases from V and 8 bases from J, the junction contained 9 bases not matched to a gene. CDR3 loop: CSVVTGGAEPQHF. The CDR3 DNA sequence: TGCAGCGTCGTTACAGGGGGGGCTGAGCCCCAGCATTTT.

This clone came up a few times. The rearrangement links TRBV11-2 to TRBJ1-5; D not resolved. Trimming stripped 3 bases from V and 5 bases from J, with 8 bases between. Germline V gene sequence: CDR1 SGHAT, CDR2 FQNNGV. The length of the CDR3 is 13 residues. CDR3 in amino acids: CASSFSSDQPQHF. The CDR3 DNA sequence: TGTGCCAGCAGCTTCTCGAGTGATCAGCCCCAGCATTTT. The full variable domain, with the rest looked up from reference TRBV11-2 and TRBJ1-5, is EAGVAQSPRYKIIEKRQSVAFWCNPISGHATLYWYQQILGQGPKLLIQFQNNGVVDDSQLPKDRFSAERLKGVDSTLKIQPAKLEDSAVYLCASSFSSDQPQHFGDGTRLSIL.

The chain joins TRBV7-3 to TRBJ2-1; weak D call: TRBD1 (5 bases). V was shortened by 5 bases and J by 3 bases, with 8 bases between the two germline ends. Germline-derived CDR1 and CDR2 are SGHTA and FQGTGA. The CDR3 totals 13 residues. The CDR3 protein is CASSVTVYNEQFF. Here the CDR3 DNA reads TGTGCCAGCAGCGTGACAGTCTACAATGAGCAGTTCTTC.

This clone was observed a few times. The chain is built from TRBV14 and TRBJ1-4; D gene ambiguous. CDR1 SGHDN and CDR2 FVKESK come from the germline V gene. The CDR3 totals 14 residues. The ends were cut back, 6 bases at V and 4 bases at J, with 12 bases in the middle. The DNA for the CDR3 is TGTGCCAGCAGTCAGCTGGGTTTTAATGAAAAACTGTTTTTT. Protein product: CASSQLGFNEKLFF.

The V and J genes are TRBV7-8 and TRBJ1-5, with D maybe TRBD1 (5 bases). The CDR3 sequence is 15 residues long. V was shortened by 2 bases and J by 4 bases, with 12 bases between the two germline ends. Germline V gene data show CDR1 as SGHVS and CDR2 as FQNEAQ. The DNA of the CDR3 is TGTGCCAGCAGCTTAATGACAGTGGGAAATCAGCCCCAGCATTTT. Translation gives CASSLMTVGNQPQHF. Full variable domain (outside the CDR3, taken from reference TRBV7-8 and TRBJ1-5): GAGVSQSPRYKVAKRGQDVALRCDPISGHVSLFWYQQALGQGPEFLTYFQNEAQLDKSGLPSDRFFAERPEGSVSTLKIQRTQQEDSAVYLCASSLMTVGNQPQHFGDGTRLSIL.

V is TRBV9 and J is TRBJ1-5; weak D call: TRBD1 (5 bases). The CDR3 runs to 14 residues. The germline V and J ends were trimmed by 0 bases and 4 bases, with 8 bases remaining between them. Germline-derived CDR1 and CDR2 are SGDLS and YYNGEE. CDR3 loop: CASSVGWGNQPQHF. CDR3 sequence (DNA): TGTGCCAGCAGCGTAGGTTGGGGGAATCAGCCCCAGCATTTT.

This sequence joins TRBV28 and TRBJ2-1; TRBD2 agrees at 12 bases. The germline V gene has CDR1 MDHEN and CDR2 SYDVKM. The CDR3 consists of 15 residues. Trimming took 6 bases from V and 4 from J; bases not matched to a gene: 4. The CDR3, as DNA: TGTGCCAGCAGGGGAGGACTAGCGGGGTACAATGAGCAGTTCTTC. Amino acids: CASRGGLAGYNEQFF.

This chain links TRBV6-5 with TRBJ2-4; unclear D gene. Looked up from germline, CDR1 is MNHEY and CDR2 is SVGAGI. The CDR3 totals 16 residues. V was pared by 0 bases and J by 2 bases, with 11 bases between. CDR3 loop: CASSYSTPGTKNIQYF. For the CDR3, the DNA is TGTGCCAGCAGTTACTCGACCCCGGGTACCAAAAACATTCAGTACTTC.

In DNA form, the CDR3 reads TGTGCCAGCAGACCGACTAGCGGGGGCCAATACAATGAGCAGTTCTTC. It is translated as CASRPTSGGQYNEQFF. This sequence joins TRBV2 and TRBJ2-1, with TRBD2 identical over 12 bases. This CDR3 contains 16 residues. Trimming removed 6 bases from V and 4 bases from J; junction bases left unmatched: 7. Germline assignment: CDR1 SNHLY and CDR2 FYNNEI.

This clone has only a few counts. The gene calls are TRBV28 and TRBJ1-4; D may be TRBD1 (5 bases). The V and J ends lost 6 bases and 7 bases respectively, with 15 bases between them. The CDR3 is 14 residues long. CDR1 and CDR2 from the germline V gene are MDHEN and SYDVKM. CDR3 DNA: TGTGCCAGCAGCGGGGACGGGGAGGCTGAAAAACTGTTTTTT. This encodes CASSGDGEAEKLFF.

Remarks on this clone: Other DNA sequences in the sample encode the same CDR3. The CDR3 DNA reads as TGTGCCTGGAGTGTCCTCGATACGCAGTATTTT. This translates into CAWSVLDTQYF. This chain joins TRBV30 and TRBJ2-3, with D unclear. CDR3 length: 11 amino acids. From germline, CDR1 is GTSNPN and CDR2 SVGIG (reference sequence). The ends were cut back, 0 bases at V and 6 bases at J, with 4 bases in the middle.

J is TRBJ1-3 and V is TRBV5-1; 11 nucleotides line up with TRBD1. This CDR3 is built from 18 residues. Trimming took 4 bases from V and 0 from J; bases not matched to a gene: 9. Germline loops: CDR1 SGHRS, CDR2 YFSETQ. The CDR3 sequence is CASSRRTGGPLSGNTIYF. CDR3 in DNA: TGCGCCAGCAGCAGGAGGACAGGGGGCCCGCTCTCTGGAAACACCATATATTTT.

V and J are TRBV6-5 and TRBJ1-1, with D possibly being TRBD1 (5 bases). Trimming left V 6 bases short and J 1 base short, with 15 bases between. The CDR3 extends over 15 amino acids. CDR1 MNHEY and CDR2 SVGAGI come from the germline V gene. The CDR3 sequence is CASSSDGTGNTEAFF. Here the CDR3 DNA reads TGTGCCAGCAGCTCGGATGGGACGGGGAACACTGAAGCTTTCTTT.

The chain employs TRBV29-1 and TRBJ1-4, with 7 positions matching TRBD1. Germline CDR1 SQVTM, CDR2 ANQGSEA. The CDR3 sequence is 14 residues long. V lost 7 bases, J lost 4 bases, and 9 bases stayed unmatched. Here the CDR3 DNA reads TGCAGCGGGGCCACAGGGGCCCATAATGAAAAACTGTTTTTT. Translation gives CSGATGAHNEKLFF. Combining the CDR3 with reference TRBV29-1 and TRBJ1-4 gives the whole variable domain SAVISQKPSRDICQRGTSLTIQCQVDSQVTMMFWYRQQPGQSLTLIATANQGSEATYESGFVIDKFPISRPNLTFSTLTVSNMSPEDSSIYLCSGATGAHNEKLFFGSGTQLSVL.

The chain recombines TRBV7-2 with TRBJ2-5, with D perhaps being TRBD1 or TRBD2 (6 bases each). The ends were cut back, 2 bases at V and 1 base at J, with 11 bases in the middle. The length of the CDR3 is 15 residues. CDR1 and CDR2 from the germline V gene are SGHTA and FQGNSA. The CDR3 sequence is CASSLFWGAQETQYF. For the CDR3, the DNA is TGTGCCAGCAGCTTATTCTGGGGGGCCCAAGAGACCCAGTACTTC.

This clone was picked up a small number of times. This rearrangement joins TRBV29-1 to TRBJ1-1; D uncertain. CDR1 is SQVTM and CDR2 is ANQGSEA in the germline V gene. This CDR3 has 12 residues. Trimming stripped 4 bases from V and 1 base from J, with 7 bases between. The CDR3 reads CSVGGSNTEAFF. CDR3 nucleotides: TGCAGCGTTGGTGGCTCGAACACTGAAGCTTTCTTT.

The chain carries TRBV2 and TRBJ2-2; 9 nucleotides agree with TRBD1. Germline trimming cut 4 bases from V and 4 bases from J; bases unmatched to any gene: 7. The CDR3 consists of 16 residues. Per germline, CDR1 SNHLY and CDR2 FYNNEI. In DNA, the CDR3 is TGTGCCAGCAGTGCACAGGGGGCTCGAGGCACCGGGGAGCTGTTTTTT. It yields the protein CASSAQGARGTGELFF.